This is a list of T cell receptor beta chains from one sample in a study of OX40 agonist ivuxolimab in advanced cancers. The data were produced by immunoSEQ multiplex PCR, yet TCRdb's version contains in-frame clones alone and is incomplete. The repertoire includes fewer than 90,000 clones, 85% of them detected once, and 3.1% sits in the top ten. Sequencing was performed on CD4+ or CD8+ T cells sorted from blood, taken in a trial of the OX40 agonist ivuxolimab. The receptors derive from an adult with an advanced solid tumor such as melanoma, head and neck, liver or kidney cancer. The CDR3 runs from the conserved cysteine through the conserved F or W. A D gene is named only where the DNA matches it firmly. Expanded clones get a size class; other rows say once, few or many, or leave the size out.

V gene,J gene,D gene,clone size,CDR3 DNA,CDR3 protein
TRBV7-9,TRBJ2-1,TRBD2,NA,TGTGCCAGCAGCTCCACCGGGGCGGGGGTTCGCAATGAGCAGTTCTTC,CASSSTGAGVRNEQFF
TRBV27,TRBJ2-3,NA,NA,TGTGCCAGCAGCCTAAACCCCGGTACACGTGATACGCAGTATTTT,CASSLNPGTRDTQYF
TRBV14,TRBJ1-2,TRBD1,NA,TGTGCCAGCAGCCAAGGACAGGGGGGCTATGGCTACACCTTC,CASSQGQGGYGYTF
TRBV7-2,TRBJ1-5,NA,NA,TGTGCCAGCAGCTTAGAAACCTATAGCAATCAGCCCCAGCATTTT,CASSLETYSNQPQHF
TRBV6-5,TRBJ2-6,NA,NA,TGTGCCACTCAGGGTGGTCGGTCTGGGGCCAACGTCCTGACTTTC,CATQGGRSGANVLTF
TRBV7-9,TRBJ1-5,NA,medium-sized,TGTGCCAGCAGCTTAGGCCGGGGGGCCCCCCACAATCAGCCCCAGCATTTT,CASSLGRGAPHNQPQHF
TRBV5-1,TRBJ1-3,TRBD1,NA,TGCGCCAGCACCATTGGGGTCTCGGGACAGGGCTCTGGAAACACCATATATTTT,CASTIGVSGQGSGNTIYF
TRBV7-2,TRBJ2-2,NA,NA,TGTGCCAGCAGCTTAGAGCCAAGCGGGGAGCTGTTTTTT,CASSLEPSGELFF
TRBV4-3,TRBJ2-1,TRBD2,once,TGCGCCAGCAGCCAAGGATTGACTAGCATTGAGCAGTTCTTC,CASSQGLTSIEQFF
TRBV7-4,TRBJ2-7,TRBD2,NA,TGTGCCAGCACCCGTAGGGCTAGCGGGCCCTACGAGCAGTACTTC,CASTRRASGPYEQYF
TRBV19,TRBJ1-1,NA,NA,TGTGCCAGTAGGAGGGCCGCCACTGAAGCTTTCTTT,CASRRAATEAFF
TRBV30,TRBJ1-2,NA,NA,TGTGCCTGGAGTCCCTCTGTTGGTTTCGGACAGAACTATGGCTACACCTTC,CAWSPSVGFGQNYGYTF
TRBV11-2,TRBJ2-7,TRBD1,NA,TGTGCCAGCAGCCTGGCGACAGGGGGCTCCTACGAGCAGTACTTC,CASSLATGGSYEQYF
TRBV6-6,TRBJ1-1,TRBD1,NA,TGTGCCAGCGGCAGGGGGGGCACTGAAGCTTTCTTT,CASGRGGTEAFF
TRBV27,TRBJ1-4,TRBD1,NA,TGTGCCAGCAGTCCCCCGGGACAGGGCGCCCTGGAGGAAAAACTGTTTTTT,CASSPPGQGALEEKLFF
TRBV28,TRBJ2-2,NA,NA,TGTGCCAGCAGTACCGGGGGCGCGGATAACACCGGGGAGCTGTTTTTT,CASSTGGADNTGELFF
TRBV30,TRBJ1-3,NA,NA,TGTGCCTGGGGCCTCCCTTCCGGGGGGGGGACTGGAAACACCATATATTTT,CAWGLPSGGGTGNTIYF
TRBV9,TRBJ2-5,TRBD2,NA,TGTGCCAGCAGCGTCGGACCGGGACTAGCGGGAGGATTGCAGTACTTC,CASSVGPGLAGGLQYF
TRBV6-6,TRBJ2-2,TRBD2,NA,TGTGCCAGCAGCCCTGTAGCGGGGGGGAACACCGGGGAGCTGTTTTTT,CASSPVAGGNTGELFF
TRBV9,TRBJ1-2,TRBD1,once,TGTGCCAGCAGCCCTGAGGACAGGGGGGGCTACACCTTC,CASSPEDRGGYTF
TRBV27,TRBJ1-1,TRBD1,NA,TGTGCCAGCACTAGATTTGGGGACAGCACTGAAGCTTTCTTT,CASTRFGDSTEAFF
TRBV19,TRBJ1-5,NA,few,TGTGCCAGTAGTATTGGAACAGGGAGAGGCAATCAGCCCCAGCATTTT,CASSIGTGRGNQPQHF